This T cell receptor beta chain was sequenced for a study of Graves' ophthalmopathy and Graves' hyperthyroidism. Study context: Hyperthyroidism was considered stable when no ophthalmopathy appeared within 18 months of follow-up.

The CDR3 spans 22 residues. Germline V gene lookup returns CDR1 KGHDR and CDR2 SFDVKD. On this clonotype itself: Germline is not matched at one junction end, which may reflect a read error.

Amplified TCR beta CDR3 regions were obtained using RNA transcripts as template. In the first round, RT-PCR was carried out with HTBI primers, and a multiplex PCR formed the second round. TCRdb ran MiXCR on the multiplex PCR reads and lists one entry per CDR3 protein. The table shows 500,000 to 700,000 distinct CDR3 sequences, with less than 45% occurring only once. Thyroid ultrasound, orbital computed tomography, TRAb, serum thyroxine and clinical symptoms formed the basis of diagnosis. The chain is built from TRBV24-1 and TRBJ2-6, with TRBD2 matching over 11 bases. Sequenced sample: peripheral blood or thyroid tissue (not recorded which). This receptor was obtained from an adult man with Graves' hyperthyroidism. DNA of the CDR3: TGTGCCAGCAGTCATATGACGGGGACTAGCGGCCTGTCGGGTAGAGGGGCCAACGTCCTGACTTTC. Amino acid sequence: CASSHMTGTSGLSGRGANVLTF.